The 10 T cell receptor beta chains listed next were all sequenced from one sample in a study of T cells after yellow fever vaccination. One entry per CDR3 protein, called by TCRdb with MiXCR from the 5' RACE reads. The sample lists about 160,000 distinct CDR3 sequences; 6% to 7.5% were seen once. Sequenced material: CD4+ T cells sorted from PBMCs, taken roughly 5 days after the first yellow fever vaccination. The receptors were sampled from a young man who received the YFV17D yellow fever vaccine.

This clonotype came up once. The CDR3 here is CASGLGANPIGKLFF. The DNA for the CDR3 is TGTGCCAGCGGTCTTGGGGCGAACCCGATTGGAAAACTGTTTTTT. The V gene is TRBV27, the J gene TRBJ1-4; tentatively, D is TRBD1 (5 bases). Trimming left V 8 bases short and J 10 bases short, with 23 bases between. The germline V gene encodes CDR1 MNHEY and CDR2 SMNVEV (reference sequence). The CDR3 is made up of 15 amino acids.

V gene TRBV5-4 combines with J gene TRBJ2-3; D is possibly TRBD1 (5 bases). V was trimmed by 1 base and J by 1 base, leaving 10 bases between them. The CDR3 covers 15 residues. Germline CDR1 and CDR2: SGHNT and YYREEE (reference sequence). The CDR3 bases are TGTGCCAGCAGCTTGCCTCCGACAGGCACAGATACGCAGTATTTT. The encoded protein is CASSLPPTGTDTQYF.

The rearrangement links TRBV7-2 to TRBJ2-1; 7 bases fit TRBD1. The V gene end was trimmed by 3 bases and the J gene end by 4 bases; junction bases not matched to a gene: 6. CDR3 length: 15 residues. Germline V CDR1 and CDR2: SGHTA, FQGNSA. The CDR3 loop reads CASSFEGQTYNEQFF. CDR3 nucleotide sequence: TGTGCCAGCAGCTTCGAGGGACAGACATACAATGAGCAGTTCTTC.

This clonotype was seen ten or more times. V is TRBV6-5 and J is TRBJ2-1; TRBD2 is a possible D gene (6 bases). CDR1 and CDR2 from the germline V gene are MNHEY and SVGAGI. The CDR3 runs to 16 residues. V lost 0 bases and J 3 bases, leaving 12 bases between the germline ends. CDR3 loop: CASSYSPGRIYNEQFF. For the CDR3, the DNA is TGTGCCAGCAGTTACTCCCCAGGGAGGATCTACAATGAGCAGTTCTTC.

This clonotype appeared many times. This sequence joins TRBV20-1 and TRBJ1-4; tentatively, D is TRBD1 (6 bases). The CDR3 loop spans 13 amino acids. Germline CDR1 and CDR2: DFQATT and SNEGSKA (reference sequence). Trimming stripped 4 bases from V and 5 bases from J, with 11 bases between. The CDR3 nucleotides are TGCAGTGCTAAGGGGGGTCCCAATGAAAAACTGTTTTTT. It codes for CSAKGGPNEKLFF.

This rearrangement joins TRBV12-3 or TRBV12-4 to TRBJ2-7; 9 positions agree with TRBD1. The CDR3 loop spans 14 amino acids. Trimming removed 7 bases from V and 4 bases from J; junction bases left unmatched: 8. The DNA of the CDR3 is TGTGCCAGCACCTCGGACAGGGGAAGGTACGAGCAGTACTTC. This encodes CASTSDRGRYEQYF.

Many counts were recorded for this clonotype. The CDR3 DNA reads as TGCGCCAGCAGCCAAGATTACGGGGGCGGAGGCTATGGCTACACCTTC. Translating gives CASSQDYGGGGYGYTF. The rearrangement uses TRBV4-3 and TRBJ1-2, with a tentative D call TRBD1 (6 bases). The CDR3 sequence is 16 residues long. Per the germline V gene, CDR1 is LGHNA and CDR2 is YSLEER. With 0 bases removed from V and 4 bases from J, the gap between germline ends came to 15 bases.

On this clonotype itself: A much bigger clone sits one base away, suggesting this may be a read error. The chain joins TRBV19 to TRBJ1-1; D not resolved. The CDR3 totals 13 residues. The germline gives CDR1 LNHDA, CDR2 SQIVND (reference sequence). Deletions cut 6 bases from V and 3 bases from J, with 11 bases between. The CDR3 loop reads CASRHREYTEAFF. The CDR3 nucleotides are TGTGCCAGTAGACACCGGGAGTACACTGAAGCTTTCTTT. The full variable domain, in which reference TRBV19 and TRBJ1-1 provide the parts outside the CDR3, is DGGITQSPKYLFRKEGQNVTLSCEQNLNHDAMYWYRQDPGQGLRLIYYSQIVNDFQKGDIAEGYSVSREKKESFPLTVTSAQKNPTAFYLCASRHREYTEAFFGQGTRLTVV.

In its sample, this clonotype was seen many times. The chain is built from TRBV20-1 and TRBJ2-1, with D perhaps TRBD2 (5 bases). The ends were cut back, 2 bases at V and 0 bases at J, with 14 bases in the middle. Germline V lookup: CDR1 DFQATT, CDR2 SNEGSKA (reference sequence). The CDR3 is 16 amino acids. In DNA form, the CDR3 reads TGCAGTGCTAGAAACTCCTTAGCGAGCTCCTACAATGAGCAGTTCTTC. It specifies CSARNSLASSYNEQFF.

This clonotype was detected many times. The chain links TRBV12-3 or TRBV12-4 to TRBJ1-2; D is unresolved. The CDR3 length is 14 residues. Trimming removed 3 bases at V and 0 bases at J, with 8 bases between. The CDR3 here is CASSLAEPNYGYTF. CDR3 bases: TGTGCCAGCAGTTTGGCCGAGCCTAACTATGGCTACACCTTC.